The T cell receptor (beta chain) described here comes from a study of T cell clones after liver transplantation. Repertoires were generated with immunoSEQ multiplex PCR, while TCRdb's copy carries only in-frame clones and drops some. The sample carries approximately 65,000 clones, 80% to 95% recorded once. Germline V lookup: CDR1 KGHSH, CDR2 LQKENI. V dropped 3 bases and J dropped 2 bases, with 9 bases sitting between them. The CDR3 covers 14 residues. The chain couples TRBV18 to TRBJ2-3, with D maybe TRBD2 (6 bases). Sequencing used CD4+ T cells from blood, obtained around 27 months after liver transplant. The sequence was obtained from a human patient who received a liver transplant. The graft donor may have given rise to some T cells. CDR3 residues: CASSPRDFTDTQYF. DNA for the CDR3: TGTGCCAGCTCACCCCGGGACTTCACAGATACGCAGTATTTT.